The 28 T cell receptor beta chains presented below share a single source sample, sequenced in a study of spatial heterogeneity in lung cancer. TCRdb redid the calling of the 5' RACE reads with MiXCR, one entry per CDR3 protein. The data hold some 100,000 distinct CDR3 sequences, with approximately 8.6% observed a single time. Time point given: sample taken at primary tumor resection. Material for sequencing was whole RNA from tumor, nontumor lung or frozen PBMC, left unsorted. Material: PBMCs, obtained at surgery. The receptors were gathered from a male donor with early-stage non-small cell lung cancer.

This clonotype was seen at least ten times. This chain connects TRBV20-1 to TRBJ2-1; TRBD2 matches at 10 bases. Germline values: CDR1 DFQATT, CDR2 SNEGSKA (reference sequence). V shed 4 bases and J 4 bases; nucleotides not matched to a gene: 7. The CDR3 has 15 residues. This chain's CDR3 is CSATFTSGAYNEQFF. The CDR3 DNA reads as TGCAGTGCTACCTTTACTAGCGGGGCTTACAATGAGCAGTTCTTC.

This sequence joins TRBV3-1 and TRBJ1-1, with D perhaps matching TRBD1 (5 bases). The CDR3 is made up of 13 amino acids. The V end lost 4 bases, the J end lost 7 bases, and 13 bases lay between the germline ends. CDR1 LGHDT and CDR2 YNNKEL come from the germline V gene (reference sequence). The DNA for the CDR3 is TGTGCCAGCAGCCCAGGCGGGGGAGGTGAAGCTTTCTTT. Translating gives CASSPGGGGEAFF.

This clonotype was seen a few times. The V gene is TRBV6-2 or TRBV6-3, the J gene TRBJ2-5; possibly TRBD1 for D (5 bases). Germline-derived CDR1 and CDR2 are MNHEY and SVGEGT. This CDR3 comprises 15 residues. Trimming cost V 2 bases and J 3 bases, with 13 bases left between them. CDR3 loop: CASSYRGDGEETQYF. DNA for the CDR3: TGTGCCAGCAGTTACAGGGGCGACGGCGAAGAGACCCAGTACTTC.

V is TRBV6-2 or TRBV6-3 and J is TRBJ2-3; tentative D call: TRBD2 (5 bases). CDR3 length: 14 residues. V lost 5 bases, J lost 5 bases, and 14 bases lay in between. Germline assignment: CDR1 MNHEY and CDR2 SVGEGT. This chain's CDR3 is CASSQSRAGDTQYF. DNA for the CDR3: TGTGCCAGCAGTCAATCGAGGGCAGGAGATACGCAGTATTTT.

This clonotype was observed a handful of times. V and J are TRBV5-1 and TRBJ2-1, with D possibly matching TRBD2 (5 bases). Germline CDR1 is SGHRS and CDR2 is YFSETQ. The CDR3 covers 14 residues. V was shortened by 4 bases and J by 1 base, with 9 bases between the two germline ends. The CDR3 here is CASSGLQSYNEQFF. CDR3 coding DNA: TGCGCCAGCAGCGGACTGCAATCCTACAATGAGCAGTTCTTC. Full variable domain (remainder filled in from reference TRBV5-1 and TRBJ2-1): KAGVTQTPRYLIKTRGQQVTLSCSPISGHRSVSWYQQTPGQGLQFLFEYFSETQRNKGNFPGRFSGRQFSNSRSEMNVSTLELGDSALYLCASSGLQSYNEQFFGPGTRLTVL.

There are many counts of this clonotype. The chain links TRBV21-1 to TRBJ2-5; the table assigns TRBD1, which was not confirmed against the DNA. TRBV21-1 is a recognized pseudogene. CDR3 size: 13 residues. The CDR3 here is CASSPQGMETQYF. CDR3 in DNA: TGTGCCAGCAGCCCACAGGGGATGGAGACCCAGTACTTC.

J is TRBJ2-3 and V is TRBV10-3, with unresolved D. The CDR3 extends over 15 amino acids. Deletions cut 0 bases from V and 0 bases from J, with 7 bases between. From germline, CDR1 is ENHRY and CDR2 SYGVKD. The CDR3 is CAISESDGSTDTQYF. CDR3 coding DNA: TGTGCCATCAGTGAGTCAGACGGAAGCACAGATACGCAGTATTTT.

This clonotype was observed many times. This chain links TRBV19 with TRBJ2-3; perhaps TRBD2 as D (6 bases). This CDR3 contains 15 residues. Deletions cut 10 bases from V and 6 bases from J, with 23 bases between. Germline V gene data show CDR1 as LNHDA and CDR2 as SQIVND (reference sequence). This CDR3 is CATRRRDLMSDTQYF. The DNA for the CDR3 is TGTGCCACCCGGCGGCGGGACCTAATGTCGGATACGCAGTATTTT.

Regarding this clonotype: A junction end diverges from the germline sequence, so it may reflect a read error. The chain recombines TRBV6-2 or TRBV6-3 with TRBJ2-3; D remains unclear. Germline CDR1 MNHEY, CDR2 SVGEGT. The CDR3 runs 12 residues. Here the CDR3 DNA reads TGTGTCAGCAGCGACCGGCCTGCTACGCAGTATTTT. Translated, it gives CVSSDRPATQYF.

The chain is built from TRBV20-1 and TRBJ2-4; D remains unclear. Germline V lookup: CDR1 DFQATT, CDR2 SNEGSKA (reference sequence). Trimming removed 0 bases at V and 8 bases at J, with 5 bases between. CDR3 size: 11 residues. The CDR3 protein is CSARENDIQYF. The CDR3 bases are TGCAGTGCTAGAGAAAACGACATTCAGTACTTC.

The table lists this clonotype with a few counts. In nucleotides, the CDR3 is TGTGCCAGTAGTATAGATCTATCGGGGGCCGGGGAGCTGTTTTTT. Translated: CASSIDLSGAGELFF. The chain recombines TRBV19 with TRBJ2-2; D may be TRBD2 (6 bases). The CDR3 extends over 15 amino acids. The germline V gene encodes CDR1 LNHDA and CDR2 SQIVND (reference sequence). The V and J ends lost 0 bases and 6 bases respectively, with 11 bases between them.

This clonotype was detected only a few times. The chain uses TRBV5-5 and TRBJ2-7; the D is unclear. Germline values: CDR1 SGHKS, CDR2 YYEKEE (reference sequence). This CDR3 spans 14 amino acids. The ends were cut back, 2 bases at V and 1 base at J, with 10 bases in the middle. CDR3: CASSLYQDSYEQYF. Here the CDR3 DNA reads TGTGCCAGCAGCTTATACCAGGATTCCTACGAGCAGTACTTC.

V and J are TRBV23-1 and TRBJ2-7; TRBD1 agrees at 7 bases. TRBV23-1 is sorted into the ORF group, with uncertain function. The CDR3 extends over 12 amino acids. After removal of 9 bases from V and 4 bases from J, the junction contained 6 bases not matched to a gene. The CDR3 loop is CARRTGAYEQYF. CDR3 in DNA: TGCGCCAGAAGGACAGGAGCTTACGAGCAGTACTTC.

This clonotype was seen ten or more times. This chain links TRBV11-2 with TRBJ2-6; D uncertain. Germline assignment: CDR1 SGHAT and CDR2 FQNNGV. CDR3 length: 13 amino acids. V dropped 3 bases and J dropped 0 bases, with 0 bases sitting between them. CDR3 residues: CASSFSGANVLTF. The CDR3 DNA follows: TGTGCCAGCAGCTTCTCTGGGGCCAACGTCCTGACTTTC. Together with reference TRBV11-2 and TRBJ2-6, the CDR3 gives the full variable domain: EAGVAQSPRYKIIEKRQSVAFWCNPISGHATLYWYQQILGQGPKLLIQFQNNGVVDDSQLPKDRFSAERLKGVDSTLKIQPAKLEDSAVYLCASSFSGANVLTFGAGSRLTVL.

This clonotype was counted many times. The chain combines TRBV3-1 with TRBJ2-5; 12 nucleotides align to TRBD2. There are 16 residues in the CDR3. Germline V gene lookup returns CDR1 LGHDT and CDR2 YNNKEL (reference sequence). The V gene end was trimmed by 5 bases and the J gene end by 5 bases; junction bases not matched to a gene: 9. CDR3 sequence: CASSARLAGAGETQYF. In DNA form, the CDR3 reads TGTGCCAGCAGCGCTCGACTAGCGGGAGCTGGGGAGACCCAGTACTTC.

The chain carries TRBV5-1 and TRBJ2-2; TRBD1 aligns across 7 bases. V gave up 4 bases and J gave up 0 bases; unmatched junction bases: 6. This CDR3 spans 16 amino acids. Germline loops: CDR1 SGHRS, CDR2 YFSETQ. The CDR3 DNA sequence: TGCGCCAGCAGCCGCCAACAGGGGACGAACACCGGGGAGCTGTTTTTT. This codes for CASSRQQGTNTGELFF.

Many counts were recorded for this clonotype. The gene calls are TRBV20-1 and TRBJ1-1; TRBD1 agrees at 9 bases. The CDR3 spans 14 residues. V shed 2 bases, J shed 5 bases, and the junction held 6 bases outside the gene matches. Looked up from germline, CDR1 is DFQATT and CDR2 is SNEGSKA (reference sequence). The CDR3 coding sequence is TGCAGTGCTAGACGACAGGGGGGGAGAACTGAAGCTTTCTTT. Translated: CSARRQGGRTEAFF.

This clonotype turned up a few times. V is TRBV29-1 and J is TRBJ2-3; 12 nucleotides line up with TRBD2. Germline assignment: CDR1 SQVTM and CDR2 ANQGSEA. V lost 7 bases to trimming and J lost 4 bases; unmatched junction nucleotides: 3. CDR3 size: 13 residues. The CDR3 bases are TGCAGCGCTAGCGGGGGGGCCTCAGATACGCAGTATTTT. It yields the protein CSASGGASDTQYF.

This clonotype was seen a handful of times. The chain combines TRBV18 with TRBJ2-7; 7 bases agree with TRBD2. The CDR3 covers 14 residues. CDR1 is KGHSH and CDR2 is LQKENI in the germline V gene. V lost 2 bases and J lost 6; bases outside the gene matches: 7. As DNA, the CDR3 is TGTGCCAGCTCACCATCGGCTTGGGAGGGCGAGCAGTACTTC. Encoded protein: CASSPSAWEGEQYF.

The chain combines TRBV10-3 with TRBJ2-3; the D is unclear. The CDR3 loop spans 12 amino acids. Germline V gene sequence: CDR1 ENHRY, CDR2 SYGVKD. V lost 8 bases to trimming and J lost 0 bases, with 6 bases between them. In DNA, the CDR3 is TGTGCCATCGGTGGTAGCACAGATACGCAGTATTTT. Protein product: CAIGGSTDTQYF.

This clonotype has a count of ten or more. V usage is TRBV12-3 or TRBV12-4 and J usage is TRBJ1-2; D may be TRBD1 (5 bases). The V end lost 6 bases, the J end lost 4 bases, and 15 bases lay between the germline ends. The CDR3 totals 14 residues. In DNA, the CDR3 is TGTGCCAGCAGCCCGGGACGGCTGCGCTATGGCTACACCTTC. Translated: CASSPGRLRYGYTF.

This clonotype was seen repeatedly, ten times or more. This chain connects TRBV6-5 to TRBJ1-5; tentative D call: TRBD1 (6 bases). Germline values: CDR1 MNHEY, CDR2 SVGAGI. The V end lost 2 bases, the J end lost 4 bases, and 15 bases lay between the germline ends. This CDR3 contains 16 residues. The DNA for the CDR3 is TGTGCCAGCAGTTACCCGCCCCGGGGGCCTAATCAGCCCCAGCATTTT. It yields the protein CASSYPPRGPNQPQHF.

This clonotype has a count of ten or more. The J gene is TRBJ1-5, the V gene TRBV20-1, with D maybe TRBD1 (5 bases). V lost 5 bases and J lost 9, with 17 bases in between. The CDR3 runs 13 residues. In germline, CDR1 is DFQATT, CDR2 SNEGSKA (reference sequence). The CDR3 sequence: CSASGQAPRPQHF. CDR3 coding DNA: TGCAGTGCTTCGGGGCAGGCTCCGAGGCCCCAGCATTTT.

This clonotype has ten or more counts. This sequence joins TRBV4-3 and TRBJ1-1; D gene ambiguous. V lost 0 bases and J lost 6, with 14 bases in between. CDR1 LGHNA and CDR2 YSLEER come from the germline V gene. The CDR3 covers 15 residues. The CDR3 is CASSQDRSLVAEAFF. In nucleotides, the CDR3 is TGCGCCAGCAGCCAAGATCGGTCCCTAGTGGCTGAAGCTTTCTTT.

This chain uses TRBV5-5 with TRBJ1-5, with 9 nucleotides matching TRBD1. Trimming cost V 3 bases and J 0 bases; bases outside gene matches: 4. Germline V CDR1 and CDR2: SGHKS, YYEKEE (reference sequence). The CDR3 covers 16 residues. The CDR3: CASSSGTGFSNQPQHF. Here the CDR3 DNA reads TGTGCCAGCAGCTCCGGGACAGGGTTTAGCAATCAGCCCCAGCATTTT. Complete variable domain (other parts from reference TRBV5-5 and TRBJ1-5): DAGVTQSPTHLIKTRGQQVTLRCSPISGHKSVSWYQQVLGQGPQFIFQYYEKEERGRGNFPDRFSARQFPNYSSELNVNALLLGDSALYLCASSSGTGFSNQPQHFGDGTRLSIL.

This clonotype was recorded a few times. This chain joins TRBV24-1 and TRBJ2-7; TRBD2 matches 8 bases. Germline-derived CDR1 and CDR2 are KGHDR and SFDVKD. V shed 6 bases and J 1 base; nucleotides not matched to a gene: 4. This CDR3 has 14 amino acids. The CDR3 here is CATSPGGVSYEQYF. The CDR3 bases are TGTGCCACCAGTCCGGGGGGGGTATCCTACGAGCAGTACTTC.

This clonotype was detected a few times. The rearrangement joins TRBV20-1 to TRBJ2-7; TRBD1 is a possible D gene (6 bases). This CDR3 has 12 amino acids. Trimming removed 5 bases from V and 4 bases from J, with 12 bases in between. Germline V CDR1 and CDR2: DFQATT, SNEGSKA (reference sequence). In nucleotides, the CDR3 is TGCAGTGCTGGCTCAACAGGGTACGAGCAGTACTTC. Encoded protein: CSAGSTGYEQYF.

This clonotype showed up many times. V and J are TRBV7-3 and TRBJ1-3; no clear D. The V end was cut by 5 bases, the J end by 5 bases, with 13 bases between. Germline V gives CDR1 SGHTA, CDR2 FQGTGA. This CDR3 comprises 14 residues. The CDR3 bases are TGTGCCAGCAGCCCCGAGGCCGGTAGAAACACCATATATTTT. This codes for CASSPEAGRNTIYF. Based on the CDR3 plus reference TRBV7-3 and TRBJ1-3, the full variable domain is GAGVSQTPSNKVTEKGKYVELRCDPISGHTALYWYRQSLGQGPEFLIYFQGTGAADDSGLPNDRFFAVRPEGSVSTLKIQRTERGDSAVYLCASSPEAGRNTIYFGEGSWLTVV.